The 20 T cell receptor beta chains reported below all come from one sample, sequenced in a study of CD8+ T cells in alopecia areata. cDNA reverse transcribed from extracted RNA served as the sequencing template. Sequencing used immunoSEQ multiplex PCR; TCRdb keeps in-frame clones, though not all of them. The table includes about 120,000 clones, about 46% detected once. What was sequenced was NKG2D-low CD8+ T cells sorted from blood. These receptors came from a human donor with alopecia areata.

This clone was counted between two and nine times. This sequence joins TRBV29-1 and TRBJ2-1, with D perhaps matching TRBD1 (7 bases). With 7 bases removed from V and 8 bases from J, the gap between germline ends came to 15 bases. The CDR3 loop spans 12 amino acids. Germline CDR1 is SQVTM and CDR2 is ANQGSEA. The CDR3 spells CSGRQGLDEQFF. DNA for the CDR3: TGCAGCGGCCGACAGGGACTCGATGAGCAGTTCTTC.

A few counts support this clone. V gene TRBV29-1 combines with J gene TRBJ2-1; 7 bases are shared with TRBD2. Germline V gene data show CDR1 as SQVTM and CDR2 as ANQGSEA. The CDR3 covers 16 residues. J gave up 7 bases and V 0 bases, and 12 bases lay outside the gene matches. This chain's CDR3 is CSVEDQGTHGRNEQFF. The CDR3 nucleotides are TGCAGCGTTGAAGATCAAGGGACCCACGGGAGGAATGAGCAGTTCTTC.

The gene calls are TRBV14 and TRBJ2-5; D not certain. The germline gives CDR1 SGHDN, CDR2 FVKESK. The V end lost 1 base, the J end lost 4 bases, and 7 bases lay between the germline ends. CDR3 length equals 13 residues. Here the CDR3 reads CASSQGVRETQYF. CDR3 nucleotide sequence: TGTGCCAGCAGCCAAGGGGTCAGAGAGACCCAGTACTTC.

V gene TRBV19 combines with J gene TRBJ2-7; 10 bases fit TRBD1. The CDR3 spans 14 residues. Germline V gene lookup returns CDR1 LNHDA and CDR2 SQIVND (reference sequence). The J segment lost 5 bases and the V segment lost 6 bases, leaving 7 bases of the junction unmatched. The CDR3 DNA reads TGTGCCAGTAGCCTCTGGGACAGGGGTGACGAGCAGTACTTC. It is translated as CASSLWDRGDEQYF.

The gene calls are TRBV6-6 and TRBJ2-3; D gene unclear. Germline assignment: CDR1 MNHNY and CDR2 SVGAGI (reference sequence). CDR3 size: 11 residues. V gave up 0 bases and J gave up 14 bases, with 9 bases separating them. The CDR3 nucleotides are TGTGCCAGCAGTTACTCCAATCAGTTGTATTTT. It encodes CASSYSNQLYF.

This clone showed up just a few times. CDR3 sequence: CSVELRDSSLGEQFF. CDR3 DNA: TGCAGCGTTGAACTCCGGGACAGTTCATTGGGTGAGCAGTTCTTC. The chain employs TRBV29-1 and TRBJ2-1; 7 bases agree with TRBD1. V was pared by 2 bases and J by 9 bases, with 13 bases of the junction left unmatched. The CDR3 covers 15 residues. CDR1 and CDR2 from the germline V gene are SQVTM and ANQGSEA.

The CDR3: CASSAMNTGELFF. DNA of the CDR3: TGTGCCAGCAGCGCAATGAACACCGGGGAGCTGTTTTTT. The chain recombines TRBV14 with TRBJ2-2; no clear D gene. V lost 5 bases, J lost 1 base, and 5 bases lay in between. The CDR3 extends over 13 amino acids. Germline CDR1 reads SGHDN; CDR2 reads FVKESK.

The genes are TRBV14 and TRBJ2-4; TRBD2 is a possible D gene (6 bases). V lost 0 bases to trimming and J lost 9 bases, with 12 bases between them. The CDR3 runs to 14 residues. Germline loops: CDR1 SGHDN, CDR2 FVKESK. CDR3 in DNA: TGTGCCAGCAGCCAAGAAACTAGCCGGGGCATTCAGTACTTC. This encodes CASSQETSRGIQYF.

This rearrangement joins TRBV4-1 to TRBJ2-7; 12 nucleotides match TRBD2. V gave up 4 bases and J gave up 3 bases; unmatched junction bases: 4. This CDR3 has 15 residues. The germline CDR1 and CDR2 sequences are MGHRA and YSYEKL. CDR3 sequence: CASSLRLAGDYEQYF. CDR3 bases: TGCGCCAGCAGCCTCAGACTAGCGGGAGACTACGAGCAGTACTTC.

The chain carries TRBV27 and TRBJ2-3; no definite D call. Germline V gene data show CDR1 as MNHEY and CDR2 as SMNVEV (reference sequence). Trimming took off 8 bases at V and 1 base at J, with 13 bases between the two ends. This CDR3 spans 14 amino acids. This CDR3 reads CASQRRAGTDTQYF. In DNA, the CDR3 is TGTGCCAGCCAACGCCGGGCCGGCACAGATACGCAGTATTTT.

This clone has a handful of counts. This chain links TRBV29-1 with TRBJ2-1; D unresolved. V gave up 5 bases and J gave up 6 bases, with 5 bases separating them. This CDR3 spans 10 amino acids. In germline, CDR1 is SQVTM, CDR2 ANQGSEA. The CDR3 reads CSVNGNEQFF. The CDR3 DNA follows: TGCAGCGTTAACGGCAATGAGCAGTTCTTC.

This chain connects TRBV27 to TRBJ1-5; weak D call: TRBD1 (5 bases). The CDR3 has 15 residues. Germline CDR1 is MNHEY and CDR2 is SMNVEV (reference sequence). The V end lost 5 bases, the J end lost 3 bases, and 14 bases lay between the germline ends. CDR3 sequence: CASSPGAATNQPQHF. The CDR3 DNA sequence: TGTGCCAGCAGTCCCGGGGCAGCTACCAATCAGCCCCAGCATTTT.

In DNA form, the CDR3 reads TGTGCCAGCAGTGAAGGTGGGGGCACTGAAGCTTTCTTT. This codes for CASSEGGGTEAFF. The rearrangement uses TRBV25-1 and TRBJ1-1, with a weak D call TRBD1 (5 bases). Trimming took off 2 bases at V and 4 bases at J, with 8 bases between the two ends. The CDR3 extends over 13 amino acids. Germline V gives CDR1 MGHDK, CDR2 SYGVNS.

The rearrangement joins TRBV29-1 to TRBJ2-2, with D possibly being TRBD1 (6 bases). Germline V gene sequence: CDR1 SQVTM, CDR2 ANQGSEA. The V and J ends lost 5 bases and 7 bases respectively, with 11 bases between them. The CDR3 covers 12 residues. CDR3 sequence (DNA): TGCAGCGTTCTACAGGGCAACGGGGAGCTGTTTTTT. Translated, it gives CSVLQGNGELFF.

This chain uses TRBV25-1 with TRBJ2-7, with D possibly matching TRBD2 (6 bases). CDR1 and CDR2 (germline): MGHDK, SYGVNS. Trimming removed 5 bases at V and 3 bases at J, with 8 bases between. This CDR3 region has 12 residues. CDR3 loop: CASSWGVYEQYF. The DNA for the CDR3 is TGTGCCAGCAGTTGGGGGGTCTACGAGCAGTACTTC.

This chain links TRBV6-5 with TRBJ2-2, with a tentative D call TRBD2 (6 bases). The CDR3 length is 14 residues. V lost 5 bases and J lost 5, with 12 bases in between. Germline V gives CDR1 MNHEY, CDR2 SVGAGI. CDR3 region: CASSPGGWTGELFF. Written as DNA, the CDR3 is TGTGCCAGCAGTCCCGGGGGATGGACCGGGGAGCTGTTTTTT.

V usage is TRBV11-2 and J usage is TRBJ2-7; D unclear. The CDR3 is 14 residues long. The germline V gene encodes CDR1 SGHAT and CDR2 FQNNGV. V was shortened by 6 bases and J by 0 bases, with 12 bases between the two germline ends. The CDR3: CASRGVLSSYEQYF. CDR3 sequence (DNA): TGTGCCAGCAGAGGAGTGCTGAGCTCCTACGAGCAGTACTTC.

The sample holds a few counts of this clone. This sample also contains other DNA sequences that code for the same CDR3. V is TRBV7-9 and J is TRBJ2-6; 7 bases agree with TRBD1. The CDR3 runs 14 residues. The germline V gene encodes CDR1 SEHNR and CDR2 FQNEAQ (reference sequence). The V and J ends lost 8 bases and 0 bases, in that order; junction bases with no gene match: 1. As DNA, the CDR3 is TGTGCCAGCGCAGGGGGCTCTGGGGCCAACGTCCTGACTTTC. The encoded protein is CASAGGSGANVLTF. Based on the CDR3 plus reference TRBV7-9 and TRBJ2-6, the full variable domain is DTGVSQNPRHKITKRGQNVTFRCDPISEHNRLYWYRQTLGQGPEFLTYFQNEAQLEKSRLLSDRFSAERPKGSFSTLEIQRTEQGDSAMYLCASAGGSGANVLTFGAGSRLTVL.

The CDR3 region has the DNA TGTGCCTGGAGAGGAAGTTCGGACACCGGGGAGCTGTTTTTT. This translates into CAWRGSSDTGELFF. This sequence joins TRBV30 and TRBJ2-2, with D unclear. Trimming stripped 3 bases from V and 3 bases from J, with 11 bases between. This CDR3 has 14 residues. Germline-derived CDR1 and CDR2 are GTSNPN and SVGIG (reference sequence). Full variable domain (outside the CDR3, taken from reference TRBV30 and TRBJ2-2): SQTIHQWPATLVQPVGSPLSLECTVEGTSNPNLYWYRQAAGRGLQLLFYSVGIGQISSEVPQNLSASRPQDRQFILSSKKLLLSDSGFYLCAWRGSSDTGELFFGEGSRLTVL.

The chain joins TRBV27 to TRBJ1-6; no definite D call. The CDR3 length is 14 residues. Per germline, CDR1 MNHEY and CDR2 SMNVEV (reference sequence). V shed 5 bases and J shed 9 bases, with 14 bases lying between them. CDR3 coding DNA: TGTGCCAGCAGTGCCGTCACGGGGAGTTCACCCCTCCACTTT. Its translation is CASSAVTGSSPLHF.